This TCR beta chain was sequenced in a study of blood T cell repertoires in COVID-19. Profiling relied on immunoSEQ multiplex PCR, and the TCRdb table lists in-frame clones only, not all of them. Of 60,000 to 70,000 clones listed, roughly 83% are singletons. This sequence was found in a man aged 45-65 years with active COVID-19. The sequenced material came from peripheral blood.

CDR3: CASSLRREAYNEQFF. The CDR3 nucleotides read TGTGCCAGCAGCTTAAGGCGGGAGGCCTACAATGAGCAGTTCTTC. This chain joins TRBV7-9 and TRBJ2-1; 8 bases map to TRBD2. The CDR3 runs to 15 residues. The V and J ends lost 2 bases and 2 bases, in that order; junction bases with no gene match: 2. Germline loops: CDR1 SEHNR, CDR2 FQNEAQ (reference sequence).